This is a list of T cell receptor beta chains from one sample in a study of blood T cell repertoires in COVID-19. Method: immunoSEQ multiplex PCR; TCRdb's copy keeps in-frame clones and lacks some. The table has 110,000 or so clones, over 75% seen once. Sequenced sample: peripheral blood. These receptor sequences come from a woman aged 65 to 85 who had recovered from COVID-19. CDR3s include the opening cysteine and the closing phenylalanine or tryptophan. A D gene is named only where the DNA matches it firmly. Clone sizes are given selectively: once, few, many, or a class where the clone is expanded.

size	length	V	J	D	DNA	CDR3
once	16	TRBV28	TRBJ2-1	TRBD2	TGTGCCAGCAGTTCCCGGACTAGCAGACACTACAATGAGCAGTTCTTC	CASSSRTSRHYNEQFF
.	13	TRBV29-1	TRBJ1-1	TRBD1	TGCAGCGTAGACAGGGGTGGAGGCACTGAAGCTTTCTTT	CSVDRGGGTEAFF
.	15	TRBV9	TRBJ1-5	TRBD1	TGTGCCAGCAGCGTAGGGGACAGGGAAGGTCAGCCCCAGCATTTT	CASSVGDREGQPQHF
.	15	TRBV21-1	TRBJ2-3	.	TGTGCCAGCAGGGACTTAGAAACTAGCTCAGATACGCAGTATTTT	CASRDLETSSDTQYF
.	15	TRBV7-2	TRBJ2-7	TRBD1	TGTGCCAGCAGCAGGCTGGGACAGGGGGCGGGGGAGCAGTACTTC	CASSRLGQGAGEQYF
.	18	TRBV5-1	TRBJ1-6	.	TGCGCCAGCAGCTTACAGGGCCCCGGAGAACCCTATAATTCACCCCTCCACTTT	CASSLQGPGEPYNSPLHF
.	16	TRBV6-6	TRBJ2-1	TRBD1	TGTGCCAGCAGTTACTCGGACAGGGGGTCTTCGAATGAGCAGTTCTTC	CASSYSDRGSSNEQFF
.	15	TRBV4-3	TRBJ1-1	.	TGCGCCAGCAGCCACCCGGGACTTCAGAACACTGAAGCTTTCTTT	CASSHPGLQNTEAFF
.	14	TRBV6-5	TRBJ1-2	.	TGTGCCAGCAGTCCCGGTCGGGGGGCGGATGGCTACACCTTC	CASSPGRGADGYTF
few	15	TRBV18	TRBJ2-2	.	TGTGCCAGCTCACCAAGCGGCCTAGCCACCGGGGAGCTGTTTTTT	CASSPSGLATGELFF
.	12	TRBV25-1	TRBJ1-2	.	TGTGCCAGCAGTACAGGGCCCTATGGCTACACCTTC	CASSTGPYGYTF
.	13	TRBV28	TRBJ1-5	TRBD1	TGTGCCGCCTCCAGGGGGCCGAATCAGCCCCAGCATTTT	CAASRGPNQPQHF
.	16	TRBV9	TRBJ2-3	TRBD2	TGTGCCAGCAGCGTGGTCCTAGCGGGGGGCACAGATACGCAGTATTTT	CASSVVLAGGTDTQYF
.	14	TRBV18	TRBJ2-7	.	TGTGCCAGCTCACCGCGGGACAGTCTCTACGAGCAGTACTTC	CASSPRDSLYEQYF
.	15	TRBV19	TRBJ2-5	.	TGTGCCAGTAGTATAGGCGGGCGGAGGGAAGAGACCCAGTACTTC	CASSIGGRREETQYF
.	15	TRBV7-2	TRBJ2-3	.	TGTGCCAGCAGGTCTCGGGGGGCCGAGCTAGATACGCAGTATTTT	CASRSRGAELDTQYF
.	16	TRBV18	TRBJ2-1	TRBD2	TGTGCCAGCTCACCTGTGGGACTAGCGGGAGACAATGAGCAGTTCTTC	CASSPVGLAGDNEQFF
once	11	TRBV7-4	TRBJ1-6	TRBD1	TGTGCCAGACAGGGGAATTCACCCCTCCACTTT	CARQGNSPLHF
few	16	TRBV5-1	TRBJ1-1	TRBD1	TGCGCCAGCAGCCCTCGGGGACAGGGTAGTTTAGACCAAGCTTTCTTT	CASSPRGQGSLDQAFF
.	14	TRBV7-9	TRBJ2-7	.	TGTGCCAGCAGCGACCGTACGGGATCCTACGAGCAGTACTTC	CASSDRTGSYEQYF
.	13	TRBV12-3/TRBV12-4	TRBJ1-1	.	TGTGCCACCGGGGGATCTCAAGGGACTGAAGCTTTCTTT	CATGGSQGTEAFF
.	15	TRBV5-1	TRBJ2-1	TRBD1	TGCGCCAGCAGCTCCAGACAGGGGGCCTACAATGAGCAGTTCTTC	CASSSRQGAYNEQFF
once	14	TRBV7-9	TRBJ2-2	TRBD1	TGTGCCAGCAGCTTCCCCAGGGGGTACGGGGAGCTGTTTTTT	CASSFPRGYGELFF
.	13	TRBV10-3	TRBJ2-7	.	TGTGCCATCACCCGGACAGACTCCTACGAGCAGTACTTC	CAITRTDSYEQYF
.	14	TRBV5-6	TRBJ2-7	.	TGTGCCAGCAGCTTCGGGACACGAGACTACGAGCAGTACTTC	CASSFGTRDYEQYF
.	16	TRBV9	TRBJ2-7	TRBD2	TGTGCCAGCAGCGTAGCCTCCGGGACTAGTCTTGACGAGCAGTACTTC	CASSVASGTSLDEQYF
.	15	TRBV5-1	TRBJ2-7	.	TGCGCCAGCAGCTTGGATTCGCTCAGCTCCTACGAGCAGTACTTC	CASSLDSLSSYEQYF
.	12	TRBV18	TRBJ2-1	.	TGTGCCAGCTCACCACGCAGCAATGAGCAGTTCTTC	CASSPRSNEQFF
once	15	TRBV28	TRBJ1-6	.	TGTGCCAGCAGCCGCGGGGGGGCGGCTAATTCACCCCTCCACTTT	CASSRGGAANSPLHF
.	14	TRBV6-4	TRBJ2-3	.	TGTGCCAGCAGTGGGAGCGGGAGCACAGATACGCAGTATTTT	CASSGSGSTDTQYF
.	16	TRBV6-2/TRBV6-3	TRBJ1-5	.	TGTGCCAGCAGTAAAACCCCAGGGGTCACCAATCAGCCCCAGCATTTT	CASSKTPGVTNQPQHF
.	12	TRBV24-1	TRBJ1-2	.	TGTGCCACCAGTGACAGGGAATTTGGCTACACCTTC	CATSDREFGYTF
.	14	TRBV11-2	TRBJ2-2	.	TGTGCCAGCAGCTGGGGGCTGAACACCGGGGAGCTGTTTTTT	CASSWGLNTGELFF
.	14	TRBV19	TRBJ1-6	.	TGTGCCAGTAGTATCCCCGGGGGGAATTCACCCCTCCACTTT	CASSIPGGNSPLHF
.	17	TRBV4-1	TRBJ1-4	TRBD1	TGCGCCAGCAGCCATCCCCGGGGGACAGGGGGTTGGGAAAAACTGTTTTTT	CASSHPRGTGGWEKLFF
.	14	TRBV28	TRBJ1-6	TRBD1	TGTGCCAGCAGTCGGGACAGGGTGCAGTCACCCCTCCACTTT	CASSRDRVQSPLHF
.	15	TRBV5-6	TRBJ2-7	TRBD2	TGTGCCAGCAGATCCGCGGGGGGTATCTCCTACGAGCAGTACTTC	CASRSAGGISYEQYF
.	16	TRBV19	TRBJ1-5	TRBD1	TGTGCCAGTAGTGGCATGACAGGGGTTATGTATCAGCCCCAGCATTTT	CASSGMTGVMYQPQHF
.	13	TRBV7-3	TRBJ2-5	.	TGTGCCAGCAGCTTAAGACAAGCAGGGGCCCAGTACTTC	CASSLRQAGAQYF
few	17	TRBV7-9	TRBJ2-7	TRBD1	TGTGCCAGCAGCTTCGCGACTACCGGGACAGGGGGGGACGAGCAGTACTTC	CASSFATTGTGGDEQYF
.	17	TRBV3-1/TRBV3-2	TRBJ2-7	.	TGTGCCAGCAGCCAGACTCAGACCCACTTCAAGGACTACGAGCAGTACTTC	CASSQTQTHFKDYEQYF
.	13	TRBV15	TRBJ2-2	.	TGTGCCACCACCCAATCATACGGGGGGGAGCTGTTTTTT	CATTQSYGGELFF
.	15	TRBV11-2	TRBJ2-7	TRBD2	TGTGCCAGCAGCTTAGCTAGCGGGCCAACCTACGAGCAGTACTTC	CASSLASGPTYEQYF
few	15	TRBV27	TRBJ1-5	.	TGTGCCAGCAGTCACCACCCGGTGGGCATCAACCCCCAGCATTTT	CASSHHPVGINPQHF
.	14	TRBV18	TRBJ1-6	.	TGTGCCAGCTCACCGGAGGACAGCTATTCACCCCTCCACTTT	CASSPEDSYSPLHF
once	12	TRBV29-1	TRBJ2-3	.	TGCAGCGTTGACTGGGCCGCACATACGCAGTATTTT	CSVDWAAHTQYF
.	15	TRBV30	TRBJ2-7	.	TGTGCCTGGAGTCGGCGGGGTGGGGGGACCTACGAGCAGTACTTC	CAWSRRGGGTYEQYF
.	13	TRBV5-4	TRBJ2-7	.	TGTGCCAGCAGCTTGGACCGCCTATGGGAGCAGTACTTC	CASSLDRLWEQYF